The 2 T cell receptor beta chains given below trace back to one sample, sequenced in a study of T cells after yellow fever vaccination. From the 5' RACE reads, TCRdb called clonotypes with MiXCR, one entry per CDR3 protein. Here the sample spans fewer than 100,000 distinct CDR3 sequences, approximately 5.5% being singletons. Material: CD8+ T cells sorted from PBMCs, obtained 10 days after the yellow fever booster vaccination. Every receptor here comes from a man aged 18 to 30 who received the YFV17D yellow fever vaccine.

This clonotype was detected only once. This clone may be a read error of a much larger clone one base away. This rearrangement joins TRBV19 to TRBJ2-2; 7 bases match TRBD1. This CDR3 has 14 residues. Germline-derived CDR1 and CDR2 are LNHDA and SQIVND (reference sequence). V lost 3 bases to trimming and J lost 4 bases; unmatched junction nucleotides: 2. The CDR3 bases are TGTGCCAGTAGTATGACAGGGTTCACCGGGGAGCTGTTTTTT. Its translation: CASSMTGFTGELFF.

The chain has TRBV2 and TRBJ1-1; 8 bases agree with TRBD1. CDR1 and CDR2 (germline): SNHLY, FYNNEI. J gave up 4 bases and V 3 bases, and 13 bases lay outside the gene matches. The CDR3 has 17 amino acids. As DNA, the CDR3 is TGTGCCAGCAGTGATGGCGAGACAGGGGTAAGGGTCACTGAAGCTTTCTTT. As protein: CASSDGETGVRVTEAFF.